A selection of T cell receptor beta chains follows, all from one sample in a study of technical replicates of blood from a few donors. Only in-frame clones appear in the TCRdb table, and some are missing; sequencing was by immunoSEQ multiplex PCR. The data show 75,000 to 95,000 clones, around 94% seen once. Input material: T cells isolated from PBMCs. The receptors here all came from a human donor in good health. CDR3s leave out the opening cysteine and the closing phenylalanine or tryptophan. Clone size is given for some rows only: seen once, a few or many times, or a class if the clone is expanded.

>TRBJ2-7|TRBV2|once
ASSEYGGEYEQY
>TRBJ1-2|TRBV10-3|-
AISPTGLGYT
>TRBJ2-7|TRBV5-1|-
ASSLSGGLGYEQY
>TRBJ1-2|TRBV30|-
AWTKRGKGGYT
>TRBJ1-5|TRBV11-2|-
ASSLAGGNQPQH
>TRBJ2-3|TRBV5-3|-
ARSPGRDRGWDTDTQY
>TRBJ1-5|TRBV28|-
ASSRTATFNQPQH
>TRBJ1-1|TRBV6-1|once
ASSMRPNTEAF
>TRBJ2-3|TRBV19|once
ASSIGQGADTQY
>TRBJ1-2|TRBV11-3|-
ASSLEEGAYYGYT
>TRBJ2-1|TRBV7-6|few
ASSLADSEQF
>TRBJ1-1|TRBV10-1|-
ASSESGRGLEAF